This TCR beta chain is from a study of human CD4 T cells and Enterobacteriaceae (dated by TCRdb to 2018 to 2020). General conclusions and limits of the study: The only basis for inferring the reactivity of ex vivo clonotypes was matching nucleotide sequences to CFSE-low cultures from the same donors. Ex vivo, broadly cross-reactive clonotypes appeared more expanded than specific ones, with about 55% of the 19 and about three fifths of the roughly 30 in the top 5%.

Of note for this clone: The clone's antigen remains unknown. Base qualities are not recorded, but no much larger clone differs from it by a single base.

Ex vivo total memory CD4+ samples were sequenced at deep level, with detection sensitivity of one cell in 200,000. Genomic DNA was extracted from cell pellets with the QIAamp DNA Micro Kit, and its quantity and purity were checked by spectrophotometry. Amplification of TCR Vbeta CDR3 regions was performed with the immunoSEQ multiplex PCR assay. The Illumina HiSeq platform was used to sequence the amplicons. Retrieved sequences were 87 nucleotides long and contained the CDR3 region. The original methods were these. Each unique productive TCR Vbeta nucleotide sequence counted as a clonotype and was quantified by productive template frequency from ImmunoSEQ Analyzer V3.0. A threshold at the top 5th percentile of each frequency-ranked repertoire was used to define expanded clonotypes. Repertoire overlap was calculated as Chao-Jaccard with the R package fossil and was visualized by nonmetric multidimensional scaling with the R package MASS. TCRdb retrieved this table from immuneACCESS and kept in-frame rearrangements only. Not all clones are present; in checked studies, unresolved V genes account for under half, and no reason is known for the remainder. The V and J calls and clone size come from that table; D and trimming were worked out from the DNA. This sample gives fewer than 35,000 clones in total; approximately 80% of them show up just once. The ten largest clonotypes hold around 0.96% of the sample.

Memory CD4+ T cells, defined as all CD4+ cells except CD45RA+CCR7+CD95- naive cells, were FACS-sorted on a FACSAria III to over 95% purity. Healthy donor blood was obtained from blood donation centers in Switzerland. Total CD4+ T cells and monocytes were enriched by positive selection with CD4 and CD14 magnetic microbeads. Before sorting, CD8+, CD14+, CD16+, CD56+, CD19+ and CD25-bright cells were excluded. In a couple of blood donors, total memory CD4+ T cells were sequenced directly ex vivo to assess in vivo expansion of bacteria-reactive clonotypes. Peripheral blood mononuclear cells were isolated from donor blood using Ficoll-Paque Plus. From the cysteine through the phenylalanine, the CDR3 covers 17 amino acids. Just CDR3 DNA is preserved here, 51 bases in frame from base 1. For CDR1 and CDR2, the germline V gene (reference sequence) lists LNHDA and SQIVND. V loses 1 base, J loses 1 base, and the germline ends lie 13 bases apart.

The sequence derives from a human donor in good health. The sequence joins TRBV19 to TRBJ2-2; TRBD1 might be the D gene, on 7 matching bases. The specimen sequenced was memory CD4+ T cells from blood. Taken with the paper, the label for cell subset or site translates to: total memory CD4 T cells sorted directly ex vivo, unstimulated. The CDR3 has the sequence CASSIGGGGRNTGELFF. The nucleotides are TGTGCCAGTAGTATAGGAGGAGGGGGCCGGAACACCGGGGAGCTGTTTTTT.